This T cell receptor (beta chain) was recovered during a study of CD8 T cells in Susac syndrome (dated by TCRdb to between 2018 and 2021). In terms of the full investigation: Among the sequenced Susac syndrome patients, roughly six had clinically active disease and eight were in clinical remission. At blood withdrawal, Susac syndrome patients were either therapy-naive, taking corticosteroids (in some cases with IVIg as well), or taking IVIg alone. Repertoire sequencing was used to test whether CD8+ T cell activation and differentiation in Susac syndrome was antigen driven. The study compared CD8+ T cell repertoire clonality among 12 healthy donors, approximately 14 Susac syndrome patients and some 16 multiple sclerosis patients.

The CDR3 goes from the cysteine to the phenylalanine over 12 residues. Only the CDR3 portion is preserved as DNA: 36 bases, with reading frame beginning at the first base. As encoded in the germline V gene, CDR1 is SQVTM while CDR2 is ANQGSEA. V and J lose 1 base and 6 bases, and a span of 9 bases separates them. Peripheral blood CD8+ and CD4+ T cells from healthy donors, Susac syndrome patients and multiple sclerosis patients were profiled by high-throughput TCR beta sequencing. Recently defined diagnostic criteria for definite or probable disease were met by the Susac syndrome patients. Bulk CD8+ and CD4+ T cells were purified by magnetic negative isolation, whereas CD8+ TEMRA cells were enriched by FACS. Blood was collected in EDTA tubes and processed within 24 hours, with PBMCs isolated through density gradient centrifugation. PBMCs intended for TCR sequencing were frozen in liquid nitrogen and were later thawed in a 37 degrees C water bath. The sorted or isolated CD4+, CD8+ and CD8+ TEMRA cells had a purity of 90% or higher.

RNA was extracted with the RNeasy kit and 0.5 to 1 ug was reverse transcribed using random hexamers. TCR beta CDR3 regions were amplified with the immunoSEQ multiplex PCR assay covering 54 Vbeta and 13 Jbeta segments. PCR amplification bias was corrected using a synthetic template baseline for primer optimization and computational correction. Regarding the original processing steps: Reads were assigned to V, D and J genes according to IMGT and analyzed in immunoSEQ Analyzer, with only productive sequences retained. Clonality was calculated as one minus the Shannon entropy normalized by log2 of the number of productive unique sequences. For each patient and control, public and private clones were evaluated among the 100 most prevalent clones. Susac-specific clones were defined as absent from healthy and MS cohorts, over a thousand published viral clones and other ImmuneACCESS disease sequences. Clones were called with MiXCR by TCRdb after fastp trimmed the public reads at Q25, and only in-frame beta chains were retained. Every distinct CDR3 protein forms one entry, paired with its most common genes and DNA. These V and J calls derive from TCRdb rather than the authors' analysis. This sample gives 95,000 to 150,000 distinct CDR3 sequences in total; around 94% of them show up just once. The leading ten clones occupy less than 0.3% of the sample.

General study outcomes and caveats: Sixteen and five Susac-specific public clones were found in the total CD8+ and CD8+ TEMRA repertoires, respectively. The number of individuals in the TCR sequencing and HLA analysis was recognized as being relatively small. Susac syndrome CD8+ repertoires showed clonal expansion, highest in CD8+ TEMRA cells and greater in clinically active than remitting patients.

As regards this clonotype: The target of this receptor is not known. No much larger clone is present one base from it, and per-base qualities are unavailable.

The sequence was obtained from a human donor with Susac syndrome. The sequence is built from TRBV29-1 and TRBJ1-1; tentative D gene TRBD1, with 5 bases matching. Material for sequencing was CD8+ T cells from PBMCs. CDR3 region: CSVEGGAAEAFF. The DNA sequence follows: TGCAGCGTTGAAGGAGGGGCTGCTGAAGCTTTCTTT.